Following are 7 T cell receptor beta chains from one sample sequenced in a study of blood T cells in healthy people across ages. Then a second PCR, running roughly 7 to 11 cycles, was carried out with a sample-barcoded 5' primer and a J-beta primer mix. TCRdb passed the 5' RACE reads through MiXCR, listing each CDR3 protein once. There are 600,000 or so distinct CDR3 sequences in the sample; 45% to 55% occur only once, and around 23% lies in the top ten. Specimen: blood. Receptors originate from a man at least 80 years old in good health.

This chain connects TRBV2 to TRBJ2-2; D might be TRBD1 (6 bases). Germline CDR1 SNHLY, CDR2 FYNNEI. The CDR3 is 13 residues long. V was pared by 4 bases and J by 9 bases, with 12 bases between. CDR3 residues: CASSATGLRELFF. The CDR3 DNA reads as TGTGCCAGCAGTGCCACAGGGCTACGGGAGCTGTTTTTT.

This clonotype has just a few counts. The CDR3 coding sequence is TGCAGTGCCCCTGAGCGGGAGGGCCTTCGGAATGAGCAGTTCTTC. Translating it yields CSAPEREGLRNEQFF. V usage is TRBV20-1 and J usage is TRBJ2-1; 10 positions agree with TRBD2. Germline CDR1 is DFQATT and CDR2 is SNEGSKA (reference sequence). This CDR3 contains 15 residues. V dropped 6 bases and J dropped 7; count of bases not matched to a gene: 12.

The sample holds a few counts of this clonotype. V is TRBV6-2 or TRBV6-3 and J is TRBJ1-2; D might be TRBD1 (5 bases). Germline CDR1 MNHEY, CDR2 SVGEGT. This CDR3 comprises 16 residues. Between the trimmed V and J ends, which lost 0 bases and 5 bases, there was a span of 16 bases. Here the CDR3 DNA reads TGTGCCAGCAGTTACTCGGAGCACGGGACCCAATATGGCTACACCTTC. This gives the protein CASSYSEHGTQYGYTF.

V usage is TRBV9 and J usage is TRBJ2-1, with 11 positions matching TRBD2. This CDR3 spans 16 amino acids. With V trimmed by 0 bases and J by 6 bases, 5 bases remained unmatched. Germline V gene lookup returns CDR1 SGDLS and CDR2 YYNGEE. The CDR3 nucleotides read TGTGCCAGCAGCGTAGTCCCTAGCGGGAGGTTCAATGAGCAGTTCTTC. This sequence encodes CASSVVPSGRFNEQFF.

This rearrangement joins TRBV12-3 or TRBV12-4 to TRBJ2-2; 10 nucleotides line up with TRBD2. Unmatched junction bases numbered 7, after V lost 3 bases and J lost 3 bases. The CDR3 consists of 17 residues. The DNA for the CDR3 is TGTGCCAGCAGTTTGAAGCGGGGGGGCCTTGACACCGGGGAGCTGTTTTTT. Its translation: CASSLKRGGLDTGELFF.

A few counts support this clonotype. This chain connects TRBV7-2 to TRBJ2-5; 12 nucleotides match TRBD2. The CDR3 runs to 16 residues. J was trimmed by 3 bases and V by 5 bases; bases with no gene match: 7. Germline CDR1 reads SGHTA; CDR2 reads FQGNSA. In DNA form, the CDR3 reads TGTGCCAGCAGCACCTCTAGCGGGGGGGTAGAAGAGACCCAGTACTTC. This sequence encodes CASSTSSGGVEETQYF. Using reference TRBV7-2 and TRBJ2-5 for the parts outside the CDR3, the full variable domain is GAGVSQSPSNKVTEKGKDVELRCDPISGHTALYWYRQSLGQGLEFLIYFQGNSAPDKSGLPSDRFSAERTGGSVSTLTIQRTQQEDSAVYLCASSTSSGGVEETQYFGPGTRLLVL.

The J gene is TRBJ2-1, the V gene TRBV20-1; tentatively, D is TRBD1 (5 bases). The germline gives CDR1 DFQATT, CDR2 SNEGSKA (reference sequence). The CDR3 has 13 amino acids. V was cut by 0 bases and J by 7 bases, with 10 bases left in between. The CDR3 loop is CSARDQGSNEQFF. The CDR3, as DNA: TGCAGTGCTAGAGATCAGGGTTCGAATGAGCAGTTCTTC.